The next 23 T cell receptor beta chains were all read from a single sample in a study of T cell responses to AZD1222 COVID-19 vaccine. The method was immunoSEQ multiplex PCR; TCRdb's version includes in-frame clones alone and lacks a portion of them. Seen here are around 96,000 clones, just over 85% observed once, and the top ten hold approximately 5.6%. The sequences come from peripheral blood, collected 28 days after the second AZD1222 dose. The receptors originated from an adult who received the AZD1222 COVID-19 vaccine.

The rearrangement links TRBV10-2 to TRBJ2-7, with D tentatively TRBD2 (6 bases). The CDR3 extends over 13 amino acids. V was shortened by 3 bases and J by 7 bases, with 13 bases between the two germline ends. The V gene's germline CDR1 is WSHSY and CDR2 SAAADI. The CDR3 spells CASSDGRRWEQYF. In DNA, the CDR3 is TGCGCCAGCAGTGATGGGAGGCGATGGGAGCAGTACTTC.

This clone was observed a few times. CDR3 bases: TGTGCCAGCAGCTGGGACAGGGGGCTTAATTCACCCCTCCACTTT. This gives the protein CASSWDRGLNSPLHF. The chain couples TRBV7-2 to TRBJ1-6, with TRBD1 matching over 12 bases. V dropped 4 bases and J dropped 6; count of bases not matched to a gene: 1. Per the germline V gene, CDR1 is SGHTA and CDR2 is FQGNSA. The CDR3 is 15 residues long. The whole variable domain, remainder taken from reference TRBV7-2 and TRBJ1-6, is GAGVSQSPSNKVTEKGKDVELRCDPISGHTALYWYRQSLGQGLEFLIYFQGNSAPDKSGLPSDRFSAERTGGSVSTLTIQRTQQEDSAVYLCASSWDRGLNSPLHFGNGTRLTVT.

CDR3 bases: TGCGCCAGCAGCTTGCCGGGCACAGATACGCAGTATTTT. This sequence encodes CASSLPGTDTQYF. The chain carries TRBV5-1 and TRBJ2-3; D is undetermined. The V end lost 1 base, the J end lost 1 base, and 4 bases lay between the germline ends. The CDR3 is made up of 13 amino acids. In germline, CDR1 is SGHRS, CDR2 YFSETQ.

The chain uses TRBV7-2 and TRBJ2-7; 9 bases are shared with TRBD2. V trimming: 5 bases; J trimming: 2 bases; junction bases outside the gene matches: 4. The germline V gene has CDR1 SGHTA and CDR2 FQGNSA. This CDR3 has 14 residues. The CDR3 is CASSMGLAPYEQYF. The CDR3 DNA follows: TGTGCCAGCAGCATGGGACTAGCCCCCTACGAGCAGTACTTC. Drawing the rest from reference TRBV7-2 and TRBJ2-7, the complete variable domain is GAGVSQSPSNKVTEKGKDVELRCDPISGHTALYWYRQSLGQGLEFLIYFQGNSAPDKSGLPSDRFSAERTGGSVSTLTIQRTQQEDSAVYLCASSMGLAPYEQYFGPGTRLTVT.

The chain couples TRBV19 to TRBJ2-2, with D possibly matching TRBD2 (6 bases). CDR3 size: 15 residues. Trimming cost V 3 bases and J 4 bases, with 12 bases left between them. Per the germline V gene, CDR1 is LNHDA and CDR2 is SQIVND (reference sequence). CDR3 nucleotide sequence: TGTGCCAGTAGTATCATGGAGGGAATCACCGGGGAGCTGTTTTTT. The encoded protein is CASSIMEGITGELFF.

The J gene is TRBJ1-2, the V gene TRBV6-5; D remains unclear. The CDR3 is 13 residues long. V lost 0 bases to trimming and J lost 4 bases, with 6 bases between them. From germline, CDR1 is MNHEY and CDR2 SVGAGI. The CDR3 here is CASSYSTSYGYTF. CDR3 nucleotides: TGTGCCAGCAGTTACTCGACGTCCTATGGCTACACCTTC.

V usage is TRBV5-6 and J usage is TRBJ2-6; a weak D match, TRBD2 (5 bases). V lost 3 bases to trimming and J lost 0 bases, with 7 bases between them. CDR3 length: 15 amino acids. Germline assignment: CDR1 SGHDT and CDR2 YYEEEE. CDR3 bases: TGTGCCAGCAGCTCACGGGGCTCTGGGGCCAACGTCCTGACTTTC. This sequence encodes CASSSRGSGANVLTF.

The rearrangement uses TRBV9 and TRBJ2-1; 11 nucleotides align to TRBD1. The germline V gene has CDR1 SGDLS and CDR2 YYNGEE. The CDR3 totals 17 residues. V lost 3 bases and J lost 7; bases outside the gene matches: 12. In nucleotides, the CDR3 is TGTGCCAGCAGCGCCTCAGGGACAGGGGGATTTGGTAATGAGCAGTTCTTC. Translated: CASSASGTGGFGNEQFF.

The chain combines TRBV7-9 with TRBJ2-3; TRBD1 aligns across 9 bases. V was pared by 1 base and J by 6 bases, with 5 bases of the junction left unmatched. The length of the CDR3 is 15 residues. CDR1 and CDR2 (germline): SEHNR, FQNEAQ (reference sequence). In nucleotides, the CDR3 is TGTGCCAGCAGCTTAGGGACAGGGGAACTTGATACGCAGTATTTT. Its protein product is CASSLGTGELDTQYF.

The CDR3, as DNA: TGTGCCAGCAGCTTAGACACCGGGAATCAGCCCCAGCATTTT. Amino acids: CASSLDTGNQPQHF. This chain links TRBV7-2 with TRBJ1-5, with D unresolved. The germline V gene has CDR1 SGHTA and CDR2 FQGNSA. The CDR3 sequence is 14 residues long. The V end was cut by 1 base, the J end by 4 bases, with 8 bases between.

As for this clone: Other DNA variants within this sample encode the same CDR3. V gene TRBV9 combines with J gene TRBJ2-5, with D perhaps matching TRBD1 or TRBD2 (5 bases each). Trimming cost V 2 bases and J 5 bases, with 10 bases left between them. The CDR3 sequence is 13 residues long. Germline assignment: CDR1 SGDLS and CDR2 YYNGEE. The CDR3 sequence is CASSVAREETQYF. The CDR3 nucleotides are TGTGCCAGCAGCGTTGCCAGGGAGGAGACCCAGTACTTC.

This chain joins TRBV6-4 and TRBJ1-1, with 9 positions matching TRBD1. CDR1 and CDR2 (germline): MRHNA, SNTAGT. V trimming: 5 bases; J trimming: 2 bases; junction bases outside the gene matches: 6. This CDR3 is 15 amino acids long. CDR3 coding DNA: TGTGCCAGCAGTCGGACAGGGGACGGTAACACTGAAGCTTTCTTT. Translation gives CASSRTGDGNTEAFF.

The chain carries TRBV7-2 and TRBJ1-4; 10 nucleotides match TRBD1. Trimming cost V 5 bases and J 3 bases; bases outside gene matches: 9. The germline CDR1 and CDR2 sequences are SGHTA and FQGNSA. The CDR3 has 17 residues. The CDR3 DNA reads as TGTGCCAGCAGCGCCCGACAGGGGGCGCCTGCTAATGAAAAACTGTTTTTT. Translating gives CASSARQGAPANEKLFF. The variable domain in full, with the rest retrieved from reference TRBV7-2 and TRBJ1-4, is GAGVSQSPSNKVTEKGKDVELRCDPISGHTALYWYRQSLGQGLEFLIYFQGNSAPDKSGLPSDRFSAERTGGSVSTLTIQRTQQEDSAVYLCASSARQGAPANEKLFFGSGTQLSVL.

V usage is TRBV5-1 and J usage is TRBJ1-2; the D gene is possibly TRBD1 (5 bases). CDR3 length equals 11 residues. CDR1 is SGHRS, CDR2 YFSETQ, per germline. The V and J ends lost 1 base and 14 bases respectively, with 12 bases between them. CDR3 in amino acids: CASSLSGLWTF. The CDR3 DNA reads as TGCGCCAGCAGCTTGTCGGGACTTTGGACCTTC.

The chain uses TRBV29-1 and TRBJ1-4, with D possibly being TRBD1 (5 bases). This CDR3 has 14 amino acids. Germline-derived CDR1 and CDR2 are SQVTM and ANQGSEA. Trimming left V 1 base short and J 6 bases short, with 12 bases between. The DNA for the CDR3 is TGCAGCGTTGAAGGAGTCGGGACCTATGAAAAACTGTTTTTT. This codes for CSVEGVGTYEKLFF. Supplemented by reference TRBV29-1 and TRBJ1-4, the full variable domain reads SAVISQKPSRDICQRGTSLTIQCQVDSQVTMMFWYRQQPGQSLTLIATANQGSEATYESGFVIDKFPISRPNLTFSTLTVSNMSPEDSSIYLCSVEGVGTYEKLFFGSGTQLSVL.

This clone was picked up a small number of times. The chain joins TRBV2 to TRBJ1-2, with D hard to call. Trimming left V 3 bases short and J 2 bases short, with 4 bases between. Germline assignment: CDR1 SNHLY and CDR2 FYNNEI. The CDR3 runs 12 residues. The CDR3 DNA reads TGTGCCAGCAGTGATGGGAACTATGGCTACACCTTC. This translates into CASSDGNYGYTF.

The chain links TRBV11-2 to TRBJ2-1, with D uncertain. The CDR3 extends over 15 amino acids. The germline V and J ends were trimmed by 5 bases and 4 bases, with 15 bases remaining between them. CDR1 is SGHAT, CDR2 FQNNGV, per germline. This chain's CDR3 is CASSQHASRYNEQFF. CDR3 DNA sequence: TGTGCCAGCAGCCAACACGCGAGTCGGTACAATGAGCAGTTCTTC.

In this sample, this clone turned up once. The J gene is TRBJ2-7, the V gene TRBV28; 7 bases line up with TRBD1. Losses at the gene ends were 7 bases for V and 7 bases for J; bases not matched to a gene: 10. Per the germline V gene, CDR1 is MDHEN and CDR2 is SYDVKM. The CDR3 runs to 13 residues. In nucleotides, the CDR3 is TGTGCCAGCATTAACCGGGACAGAGGGGAGCAGTACTTC. It specifies CASINRDRGEQYF.

This chain connects TRBV11-2 to TRBJ1-3; D ambiguous. CDR1 SGHAT and CDR2 FQNNGV come from the germline V gene. V lost 0 bases, J lost 2 bases, and 11 bases lay in between. This CDR3 is built from 16 residues. The DNA of the CDR3 is TGTGCCAGCAGCTTAGATCAGCCACGGGCTGGAAACACCATATATTTT. This codes for CASSLDQPRAGNTIYF.

The chain joins TRBV7-9 to TRBJ1-1; perhaps TRBD1 as D (5 bases). CDR1 SEHNR and CDR2 FQNEAQ come from the germline V gene (reference sequence). V lost 1 base to trimming and J lost 4 bases, with 10 bases between them. This CDR3 spans 14 amino acids. CDR3 loop: CASSLDGAGTEAFF. For the CDR3, the DNA is TGTGCCAGCAGCTTAGATGGGGCCGGCACTGAAGCTTTCTTT. The full variable domain, in which reference TRBV7-9 and TRBJ1-1 provide the parts outside the CDR3, is DTGVSQNPRHKITKRGQNVTFRCDPISEHNRLYWYRQTLGQGPEFLTYFQNEAQLEKSRLLSDRFSAERPKGSFSTLEIQRTEQGDSAMYLCASSLDGAGTEAFFGQGTRLTVV.

There are a few counts of this clone. The rearrangement uses TRBV28 and TRBJ1-2; D is possibly TRBD1 (5 bases). Trimming cost V 6 bases and J 4 bases, with 18 bases left between them. This CDR3 has 15 residues. The germline V gene encodes CDR1 MDHEN and CDR2 SYDVKM. The CDR3 here is CASRLPDSGGYGYTF. The DNA for the CDR3 is TGTGCCAGCAGACTTCCGGACTCCGGGGGCTATGGCTACACCTTC.

V gene TRBV5-1 combines with J gene TRBJ2-1, with 8 bases lining up with TRBD2. The CDR3 runs 16 residues. Trimming cost V 5 bases and J 2 bases; bases outside gene matches: 9. CDR1 and CDR2 (germline): SGHRS, YFSETQ. The CDR3 DNA reads TGCGCCAGCAGTACCAATAGCGGGAATACCTACAATGAGCAGTTCTTC. Translating it yields CASSTNSGNTYNEQFF.

The rearrangement links TRBV30 to TRBJ1-4; D perhaps matches TRBD1 (5 bases). V was shortened by 5 bases and J by 6 bases, with 16 bases between the two germline ends. Germline loops: CDR1 GTSNPN, CDR2 SVGIG (reference sequence). The CDR3 covers 14 residues. The CDR3 DNA reads as TGTGCCTGGGAGGCGGCAGGGACGGATGAAAAACTGTTTTTT. This codes for CAWEAAGTDEKLFF. Full variable domain (outside the CDR3, taken from reference TRBV30 and TRBJ1-4): SQTIHQWPATLVQPVGSPLSLECTVEGTSNPNLYWYRQAAGRGLQLLFYSVGIGQISSEVPQNLSASRPQDRQFILSSKKLLLSDSGFYLCAWEAAGTDEKLFFGSGTQLSVL.